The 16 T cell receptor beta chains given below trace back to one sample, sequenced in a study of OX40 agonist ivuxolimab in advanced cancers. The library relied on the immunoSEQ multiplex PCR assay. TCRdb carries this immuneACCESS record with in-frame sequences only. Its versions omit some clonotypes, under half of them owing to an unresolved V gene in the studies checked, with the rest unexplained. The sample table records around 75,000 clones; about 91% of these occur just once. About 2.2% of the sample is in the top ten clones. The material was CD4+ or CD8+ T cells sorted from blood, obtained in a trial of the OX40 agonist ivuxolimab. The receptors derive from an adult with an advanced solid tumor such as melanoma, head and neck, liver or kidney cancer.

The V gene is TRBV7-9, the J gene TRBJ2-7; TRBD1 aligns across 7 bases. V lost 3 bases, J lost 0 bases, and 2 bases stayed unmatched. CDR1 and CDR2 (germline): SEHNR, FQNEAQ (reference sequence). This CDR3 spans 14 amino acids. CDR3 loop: CASSFWDSSYEQYF. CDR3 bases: TGTGCCAGCAGCTTTTGGGACAGCTCCTACGAGCAGTACTTC.

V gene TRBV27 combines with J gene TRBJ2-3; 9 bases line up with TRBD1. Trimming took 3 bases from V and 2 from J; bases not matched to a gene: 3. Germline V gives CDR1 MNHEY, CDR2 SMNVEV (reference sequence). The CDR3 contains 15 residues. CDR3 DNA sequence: TGTGCCAGCAGTTTGGGGGACAGGGCCACAGATACGCAGTATTTT. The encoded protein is CASSLGDRATDTQYF.

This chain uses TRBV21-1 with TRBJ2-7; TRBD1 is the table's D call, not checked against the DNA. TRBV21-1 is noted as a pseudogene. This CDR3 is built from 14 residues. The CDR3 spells CARFTTGYFDEQYF. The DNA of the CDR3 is TGTGCCAGGTTCACTACAGGGTATTTCGACGAGCAGTACTTC.

The CDR3 region is CATAPGQLDNEQFF. CDR3 DNA: TGTGCCACCGCCCCGGGACAGCTAGACAATGAGCAGTTCTTC. This chain connects TRBV10-3 to TRBJ2-1; 7 bases map to TRBD1. The V segment lost 10 bases and the J segment 5 bases; nucleotides outside the gene matches: 11. Germline V gene sequence: CDR1 ENHRY, CDR2 SYGVKD. The CDR3 runs 14 residues.

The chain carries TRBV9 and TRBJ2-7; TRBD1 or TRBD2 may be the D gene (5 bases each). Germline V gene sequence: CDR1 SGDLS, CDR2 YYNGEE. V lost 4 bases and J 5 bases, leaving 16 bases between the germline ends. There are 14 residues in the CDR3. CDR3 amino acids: CASSPDGASDEQYF. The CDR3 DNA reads TGTGCCAGCAGCCCCGACGGGGCGTCCGACGAGCAGTACTTC.

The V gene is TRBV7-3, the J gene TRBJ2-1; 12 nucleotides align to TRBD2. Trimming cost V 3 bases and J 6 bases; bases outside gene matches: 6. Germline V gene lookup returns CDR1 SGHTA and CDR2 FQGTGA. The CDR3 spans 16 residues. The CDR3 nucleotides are TGTGCCAGCAGCTTCGCCGGGACTAGCGGGTTCAATGAGCAGTTCTTC. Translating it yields CASSFAGTSGFNEQFF.

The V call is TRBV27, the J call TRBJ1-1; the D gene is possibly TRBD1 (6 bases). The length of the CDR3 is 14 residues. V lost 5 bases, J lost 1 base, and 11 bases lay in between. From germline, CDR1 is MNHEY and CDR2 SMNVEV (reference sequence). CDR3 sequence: CASSKNRENTEAFF. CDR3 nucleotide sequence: TGTGCCAGCAGTAAAAACAGGGAGAACACTGAAGCTTTCTTT.

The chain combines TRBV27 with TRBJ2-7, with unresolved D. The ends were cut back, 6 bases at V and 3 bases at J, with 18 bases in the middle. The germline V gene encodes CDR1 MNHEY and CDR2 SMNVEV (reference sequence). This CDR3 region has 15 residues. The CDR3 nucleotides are TGTGCCAGCAGCGACGGATCCCCTCCTCACTACGAGCAGTACTTC. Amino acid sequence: CASSDGSPPHYEQYF.

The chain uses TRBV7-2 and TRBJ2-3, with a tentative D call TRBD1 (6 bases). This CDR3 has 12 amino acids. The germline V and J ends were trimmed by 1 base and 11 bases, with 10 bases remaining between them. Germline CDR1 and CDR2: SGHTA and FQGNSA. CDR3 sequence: CASSLEQGKQYF. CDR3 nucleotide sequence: TGTGCCAGCAGCTTAGAACAGGGCAAGCAGTATTTT. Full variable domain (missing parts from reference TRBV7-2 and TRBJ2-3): GAGVSQSPSNKVTEKGKDVELRCDPISGHTALYWYRQSLGQGLEFLIYFQGNSAPDKSGLPSDRFSAERTGGSVSTLTIQRTQQEDSAVYLCASSLEQGKQYFGPGTRLTVL.

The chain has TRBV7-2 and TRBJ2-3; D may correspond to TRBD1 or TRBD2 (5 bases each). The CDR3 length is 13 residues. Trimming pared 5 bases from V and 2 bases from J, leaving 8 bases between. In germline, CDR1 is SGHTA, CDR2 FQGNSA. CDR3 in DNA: TGTGCCAGCAGCCGGGACCACACAGATACGCAGTATTTT. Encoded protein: CASSRDHTDTQYF.

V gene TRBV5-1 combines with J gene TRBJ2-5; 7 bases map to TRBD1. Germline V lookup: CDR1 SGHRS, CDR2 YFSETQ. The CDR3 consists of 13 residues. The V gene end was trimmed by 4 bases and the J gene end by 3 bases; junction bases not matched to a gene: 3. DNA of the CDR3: TGCGCCAGCAGCCGACAGGGAGAAGAGACCCAGTACTTC. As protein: CASSRQGEETQYF.

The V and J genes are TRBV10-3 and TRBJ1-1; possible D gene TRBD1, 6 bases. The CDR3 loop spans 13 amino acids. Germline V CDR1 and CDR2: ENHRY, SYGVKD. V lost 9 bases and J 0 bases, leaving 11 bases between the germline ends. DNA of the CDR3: TGTGCCATACGGACAGATTTGAACACTGAAGCTTTCTTT. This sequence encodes CAIRTDLNTEAFF.

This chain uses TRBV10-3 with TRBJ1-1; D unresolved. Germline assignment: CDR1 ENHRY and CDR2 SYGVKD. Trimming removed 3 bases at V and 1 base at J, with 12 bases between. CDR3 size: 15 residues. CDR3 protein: CAISEGPTKNTEAFF. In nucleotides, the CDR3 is TGTGCCATCAGTGAAGGACCTACGAAGAACACTGAAGCTTTCTTT.

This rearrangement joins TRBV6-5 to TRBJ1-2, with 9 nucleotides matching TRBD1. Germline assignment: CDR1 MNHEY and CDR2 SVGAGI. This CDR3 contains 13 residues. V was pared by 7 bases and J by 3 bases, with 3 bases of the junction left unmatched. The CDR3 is CASKQGADYGYTF. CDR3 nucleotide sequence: TGTGCCAGCAAACAGGGGGCGGACTATGGCTACACCTTC.

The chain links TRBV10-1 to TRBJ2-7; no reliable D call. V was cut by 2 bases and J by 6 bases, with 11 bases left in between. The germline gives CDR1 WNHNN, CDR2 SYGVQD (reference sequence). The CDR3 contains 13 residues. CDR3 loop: CASSEGVGSEQYF. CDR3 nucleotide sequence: TGCGCCAGCAGTGAGGGGGTAGGTTCCGAGCAGTACTTC.

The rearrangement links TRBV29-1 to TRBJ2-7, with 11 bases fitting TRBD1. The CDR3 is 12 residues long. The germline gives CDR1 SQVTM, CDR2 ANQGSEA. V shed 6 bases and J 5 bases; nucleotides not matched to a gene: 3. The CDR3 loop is CSVRDRGDEQYF. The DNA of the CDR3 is TGCAGCGTGCGGGACAGGGGGGACGAGCAGTACTTC.